This T cell receptor (beta chain) stems from a study of blood T cell repertoires in COVID-19. Whole-study context: Material from acute and convalescent COVID-19 was sourced from the United States, Italy and Spain. Nucleic acid was either cDNA or gDNA, and it came from T cells, B-cell-depleted T cells, or PBMCs.

This clone was observed a single time. Only in-frame clones appear in the TCRdb table, and some are missing; sequencing was by immunoSEQ multiplex PCR. The profile shows about 89,000 clones, about nine tenths of them singletons. The receptor's source is a male donor with acute or convalescent COVID-19. The source material was peripheral blood.

In nucleotides, the CDR3 is TGTGCCAGTAGCATGACAACAGGGAGCAATCAGCCCCAGCATTTT. It translates to CASSMTTGSNQPQHF. The J gene is TRBJ1-5, the V gene TRBV19; the D gene is possibly TRBD1 (6 bases). This CDR3 is built from 15 residues. Germline-derived CDR1 and CDR2 are LNHDA and SQIVND (reference sequence). V was shortened by 6 bases and J by 1 base, with 13 bases between the two germline ends.